This paragraph reports one T cell receptor (beta chain). No antigen is known for it. The record originates from a study of Ad26.COV2.S vaccination and SARS-CoV-2 variants. Study-level findings and limits: Total T cell responses were possibly underestimated by TCR breadth and depth analyses. Substantial breadth was reported for post-vaccination spike-specific CD8+ and CD4+ T cells. With respect to non-spike TCR breadth, vaccine and placebo recipients were similar.

Here immunoSEQ multiplex PCR was the method, and the copy in TCRdb shows in-frame clones only, minus some. The table lists about 180,000 clones, roughly nine tenths of them singletons. Germline V gene data show CDR1 as SGHTA and CDR2 as FQGNSA. This CDR3 has 13 residues. The V and J ends lost 1 base and 4 bases respectively, with 7 bases between them. The sequence was obtained from a human donor who had recovered from COVID-19. The rearrangement links TRBV7-2 to TRBJ2-5; D is unresolved. The input for sequencing was peripheral blood, taken after recovery from COVID-19. The chain's CDR3 is CASSLVGGETQYF. CDR3 bases: TGTGCCAGCAGCTTAGTCGGCGGAGAGACCCAGTACTTC.